This T cell receptor beta chain is drawn from a study of blood T cell repertoires in COVID-19. V was clipped by 7 bases and J by 5 bases, with 12 bases between them. The CDR3 is 13 amino acids. Looked up from germline, CDR1 is WSHSY and CDR2 is SAAADI. Repertoires were generated with immunoSEQ multiplex PCR, while TCRdb's copy carries only in-frame clones and drops some. The data show about 170,000 clones, less than 80% seen once. The V gene is TRBV10-2, the J gene TRBJ2-1; D might be TRBD2 (5 bases). Sequencing used PBMCs or T cells enriched from blood (not recorded which). This receptor was identified in a woman in her sixties or seventies in a cohort exposed to, infected with or recovered from COVID-19 (not recorded which). Here the CDR3 reads CASKRLANNEQFF. CDR3 nucleotides: TGCGCCAGCAAGAGGCTAGCTAACAATGAGCAGTTCTTC.